The next 29 T cell receptor beta chains were all read from a single sample in a study of blood T cells in healthy people across ages. A second PCR of roughly 6 to 12 cycles used a sample-barcoded 5' primer and a J-beta primer mix. TCRdb analysed the 5' RACE reads with MiXCR anew, one entry per CDR3 protein. The top ten clones hold approximately 17% of a sample with 850,000 to 1,300,000 distinct CDR3 sequences, around 45% of them seen once. Sequencing was carried out using blood. These receptors were taken from an older woman in good health.

This clonotype was found a few times. The CDR3 loop reads CAISDLPSGGSYQETQYF. The CDR3 DNA follows: TGTGCCATCAGTGACCTTCCAAGTGGCGGGAGCTACCAAGAGACCCAGTACTTC. This sequence joins TRBV10-3 and TRBJ2-5, with 7 bases identical to TRBD2. V lost 3 bases to trimming and J lost 0 bases; unmatched junction nucleotides: 13. The CDR3 contains 18 residues. Germline CDR1 ENHRY, CDR2 SYGVKD.

This clonotype was seen only a few times. This chain uses TRBV13 with TRBJ1-6, with D perhaps TRBD1 (6 bases). V was clipped by 4 bases and J by 0 bases, with 10 bases between them. The CDR3 loop spans 16 amino acids. The V gene's germline CDR1 is PRHDT and CDR2 FYEKMQ (reference sequence). The CDR3 DNA reads as TGTGCCAGCAGCTCACAGGGAAGCTCCTATAATTCACCCCTCCACTTT. As protein: CASSSQGSSYNSPLHF.

This clonotype turned up a few times. A much larger clone sits a single nucleotide away, making a read error possible. The chain couples TRBV9 to TRBJ1-1; D gene uncertain. V gave up 0 bases and J gave up 4 bases, with 4 bases separating them. The germline V gene has CDR1 SGDLS and CDR2 YYNGEE. This CDR3 region has 12 residues. The CDR3 here is CASSVGGTEAFF. In DNA, the CDR3 is TGTGCCAGCAGCGTAGGGGGCACTGAAGCTTTCTTT.

The J gene is TRBJ2-5, the V gene TRBV12-3 or TRBV12-4; D gene uncertain. The CDR3 contains 11 residues. V was shortened by 8 bases and J by 5 bases, with 9 bases between the two germline ends. In nucleotides, the CDR3 is TGTGCCAGCCTTAGAACGGAGACCCAGTACTTC. Encoded protein: CASLRTETQYF.

This chain uses TRBV29-1 with TRBJ1-3; a possible D gene is TRBD1 (5 bases). This CDR3 spans 11 amino acids. Germline values: CDR1 SQVTM, CDR2 ANQGSEA. V was cut by 7 bases and J by 4 bases, with 8 bases left in between. This chain's CDR3 is CSAGGGNTIYF. CDR3 bases: TGCAGCGCTGGGGGAGGAAACACCATATATTTT.

This clonotype was recorded many times. This rearrangement joins TRBV29-1 to TRBJ2-3; 8 nucleotides align to TRBD2. Germline assignment: CDR1 SQVTM and CDR2 ANQGSEA. V was clipped by 8 bases and J by 3 bases; unmatched bases: 10. This CDR3 region has 14 residues. The CDR3 coding sequence is TGCAGCTCCAAGCGGGAGTTGAGAACAGATACGCAGTATTTT. This encodes CSSKRELRTDTQYF.

The sample holds a few counts of this clonotype. The chain couples TRBV28 to TRBJ2-7; 7 bases match TRBD1. The CDR3 contains 16 residues. V lost 5 bases, J lost 3 bases, and 13 bases stayed unmatched. From germline, CDR1 is MDHEN and CDR2 SYDVKM. The CDR3 DNA reads TGTGCCAGCAGTCCCAACAGGGGCTACAAACTCTACGAGCAGTACTTC. Translating it yields CASSPNRGYKLYEQYF.

This clonotype came up a few times. The chain is built from TRBV9 and TRBJ2-7; possible D gene TRBD2, 6 bases. The CDR3 consists of 15 residues. The V gene lost 0 bases and the J gene lost 2 bases, with 12 bases spanning the gap. Germline loops: CDR1 SGDLS, CDR2 YYNGEE. The CDR3: CASSVGLVAPYEQYF. In nucleotides, the CDR3 is TGTGCCAGCAGCGTAGGACTAGTCGCTCCCTACGAGCAGTACTTC.

J is TRBJ1-6 and V is TRBV7-9; 10 nucleotides agree with TRBD1. The CDR3 runs 15 residues. After removal of 0 bases from V and 9 bases from J, the junction contained 2 bases not matched to a gene. Germline V gene data show CDR1 as SEHNR and CDR2 as FQNEAQ (reference sequence). The CDR3 loop reads CASSLAGQGFSPLHF. The CDR3 coding sequence is TGTGCCAGCAGCTTAGCGGGACAGGGGTTTTCACCCCTCCACTTT. Based on the CDR3 plus reference TRBV7-9 and TRBJ1-6, the full variable domain is DTGVSQNPRHKITKRGQNVTFRCDPISEHNRLYWYRQTLGQGPEFLTYFQNEAQLEKSRLLSDRFSAERPKGSFSTLEIQRTEQGDSAMYLCASSLAGQGFSPLHFGNGTRLTVT.

The V and J genes are TRBV5-6 and TRBJ2-3; D is uncertain. Trimming took off 3 bases at V and 6 bases at J, with 14 bases between the two ends. The germline CDR1 and CDR2 sequences are SGHDT and YYEEEE. The CDR3 is 14 amino acids. The DNA of the CDR3 is TGTGCCAGCAGCTCGCAGGACGTCCCCGATACGCAGTATTTT. As protein: CASSSQDVPDTQYF.

The table lists this clonotype with many counts. Germline is not matched at one junction end, which may reflect a read error. J is TRBJ1-2 and V is TRBV5-1; D is unclear. Looked up from germline, CDR1 is SGHRS and CDR2 is YFSETQ. CDR3 size: 13 residues. The CDR3 DNA sequence: TGTGCCAGCAGCTTGGGGACTAACTATGGCTACACCTTC. It encodes CASSLGTNYGYTF.

This clonotype was observed a handful of times. The V and J genes are TRBV10-2 and TRBJ2-5; D ambiguous. The CDR3 consists of 18 residues. The germline gives CDR1 WSHSY, CDR2 SAAADI. V gave up 0 bases and J gave up 0 bases, with 17 bases separating them. The CDR3 nucleotides are TGCGCCAGCAGTGAGTCGGGTTCGTGGGCCCCGTACCAAGAGACCCAGTACTTC. Its translation: CASSESGSWAPYQETQYF.

This clonotype occurred once. The V gene is TRBV5-1, the J gene TRBJ2-3; D gene ambiguous. V was pared by 5 bases and J by 3 bases, with 10 bases between. The CDR3 contains 13 residues. CDR1 is SGHRS and CDR2 is YFSETQ in the germline V gene. CDR3 DNA: TGCGCCAGCAGGGTCCTATTGACAGATACGCAGTATTTT. Translation: CASRVLLTDTQYF.

The V and J genes are TRBV4-2 and TRBJ2-3; TRBD2 matches at 7 bases. The CDR3 runs to 19 residues. V trimming: 0 bases; J trimming: 0 bases; junction bases outside the gene matches: 12. Per germline, CDR1 LGHNA and CDR2 YNFKEQ. In DNA form, the CDR3 reads TGTGCCAGCAGCCAAGATTTGCCCCATCTAGCGGTCAGCACAGATACGCAGTATTTT. Encoded protein: CASSQDLPHLAVSTDTQYF.

The CDR3 DNA is TGTGCCTGGAAGGGAGGGTCGAGCGACGAGCAGTACTTC. Translated, it gives CAWKGGSSDEQYF. This chain uses TRBV30 with TRBJ2-5; 7 bases agree with TRBD2. The J call is in doubt because the DNA end fits TRBJ2-7 better. This CDR3 has 13 amino acids. Germline V gene lookup returns CDR1 GTSNPN and CDR2 SVGIG (reference sequence).

The chain has TRBV9 and TRBJ2-1; TRBD2 might be the D (6 bases). V was pared by 3 bases and J by 9 bases, with 19 bases between. CDR3 length: 15 residues. CDR1 and CDR2 from the germline V gene are SGDLS and YYNGEE. CDR3 nucleotide sequence: TGTGCCAGCAGCGAGAGGGGCGGGGCCCCCAGTGAGCAGTTCTTC. The encoded protein is CASSERGGAPSEQFF.

The rearrangement uses TRBV11-2 and TRBJ2-6, with D maybe TRBD2 (7 bases). CDR1 is SGHAT, CDR2 FQNNGV, per germline. There are 19 residues in the CDR3. The V end lost 2 bases, the J end lost 2 bases, and 19 bases lay between the germline ends. The CDR3: CASSLFWMAGATGANVLTF. The CDR3 DNA reads as TGTGCCAGCAGCTTATTTTGGATGGCGGGGGCCACTGGGGCCAACGTCCTGACTTTC.

The chain couples TRBV20-1 to TRBJ2-7, with TRBD2 matching 7 bases. CDR3 length equals 14 residues. With V trimmed by 7 bases and J by 0 bases, 9 bases remained unmatched. Per germline, CDR1 DFQATT and CDR2 SNEGSKA (reference sequence). The CDR3 is CSVRGLADSYEQYF. CDR3 nucleotide sequence: TGCAGTGTCAGAGGTCTAGCGGACTCCTACGAGCAGTACTTC.

V gene TRBV3-1 combines with J gene TRBJ2-3; D call uncertain. CDR1 and CDR2 from the germline V gene are LGHDT and YNNKEL (reference sequence). Trimming pared 1 base from V and 11 bases from J, leaving 10 bases between. The CDR3 has 12 amino acids. The CDR3 loop reads CASSQVGRQQYF. CDR3 coding DNA: TGTGCCAGCAGCCAAGTAGGCAGACAGCAGTATTTT.

The V call is TRBV29-1, the J call TRBJ2-5, with D perhaps matching TRBD1 or TRBD2 (5 bases each). Germline lookup yields CDR1 SQVTM and CDR2 ANQGSEA. The CDR3 length is 14 residues. With 4 bases removed from V and 5 bases from J, the gap between germline ends came to 17 bases. CDR3 region: CSVVGHGAGETQYF. The CDR3 DNA reads TGCAGCGTTGTGGGGCACGGGGCCGGGGAGACCCAGTACTTC.

A few counts support this clonotype. The DNA of the CDR3 is TGTGCCAGCAGTGCCCAGCGGAGAGCCTACGAGCAGTACTTC. Amino acid sequence: CASSAQRRAYEQYF. The V gene is TRBV6-1, the J gene TRBJ2-7; maybe TRBD2 (5 bases). V was shortened by 4 bases and J by 2 bases, with 12 bases between the two germline ends. Germline lookup yields CDR1 MNHNS and CDR2 SASEGT. The CDR3 sequence is 14 residues long.

This chain uses TRBV12-3 or TRBV12-4 with TRBJ1-5; D may be TRBD1 (5 bases). This CDR3 region has 15 residues. V was shortened by 6 bases and J by 0 bases, with 12 bases between the two germline ends. CDR3 in DNA: TGTGCCAGCAGCGGAATGGGGCCTAGCAATCAGCCCCAGCATTTT. Translation gives CASSGMGPSNQPQHF.

This clonotype has more than one count but fewer than ten. The J gene is TRBJ1-5, the V gene TRBV2, with 7 bases fitting TRBD1. V was clipped by 4 bases and J by 1 base; unmatched bases: 4. CDR1 is SNHLY, CDR2 FYNNEI, per germline. The CDR3 runs to 15 residues. The CDR3 coding sequence is TGTGCCAGCAGTGGCCTCAGGGGGAGCAATCAGCCCCAGCATTTT. It encodes CASSGLRGSNQPQHF.

DNA for the CDR3: TGTGCCTGGACAGGGGTAGAGACCCAGTACTTC. It codes for CAWTGVETQYF. The chain has TRBV30 and TRBJ2-5; TRBD1 might be the D (6 bases). V was shortened by 4 bases and J by 4 bases, with 7 bases between the two germline ends. The CDR3 is made up of 11 amino acids. CDR1 GTSNPN and CDR2 SVGIG come from the germline V gene (reference sequence). Complete variable domain (other parts from reference TRBV30 and TRBJ2-5): SQTIHQWPATLVQPVGSPLSLECTVEGTSNPNLYWYRQAAGRGLQLLFYSVGIGQISSEVPQNLSASRPQDRQFILSSKKLLLSDSGFYLCAWTGVETQYFGPGTRLLVL.

The table lists this clonotype with a few counts. The V gene is TRBV10-3, the J gene TRBJ2-7, with D tentatively TRBD1 or TRBD2 (5 bases each). Germline V gives CDR1 ENHRY, CDR2 SYGVKD. Trimming left V 8 bases short and J 1 base short, with 15 bases between. The CDR3 runs to 14 residues. The CDR3 sequence is CAIWDPGFSYEQYF. In DNA, the CDR3 is TGTGCCATCTGGGACCCGGGGTTTTCCTACGAGCAGTACTTC.

This clonotype has ten or more counts. The genes are TRBV20-1 and TRBJ1-5; D is undetermined. The germline V gene has CDR1 DFQATT and CDR2 SNEGSKA (reference sequence). The CDR3 spans 14 residues. Trimming pared 7 bases from V and 2 bases from J, leaving 15 bases between. CDR3 loop: CSVSRTAGNQPQHF. CDR3 nucleotide sequence: TGCAGTGTTAGCCGGACGGCCGGCAATCAGCCCCAGCATTTT.

The chain joins TRBV29-1 to TRBJ2-5, with unresolved D. The CDR3 runs to 13 residues. Germline-derived CDR1 and CDR2 are SQVTM and ANQGSEA. Trimming shortened V by 4 bases and J by 7 bases, and 16 bases separated the two germline ends. CDR3 DNA sequence: TGCAGCGTTGTTGCCGGTTCCAGAGGGACCCAGTACTTC. Protein: CSVVAGSRGTQYF.

This clonotype occurred a few times. The rearrangement uses TRBV2 and TRBJ2-1; D is perhaps TRBD1 (6 bases). The CDR3 has 15 residues. The germline V and J ends were trimmed by 4 bases and 3 bases, with 13 bases remaining between them. Germline loops: CDR1 SNHLY, CDR2 FYNNEI. The DNA for the CDR3 is TGTGCCAGCAGTGCCGCATTCAGGGGCTACAATGAGCAGTTCTTC. This sequence encodes CASSAAFRGYNEQFF.

The chain has TRBV27 and TRBJ1-5; 8 bases fit TRBD1. Germline CDR1 and CDR2: MNHEY and SMNVEV (reference sequence). Trimming at V came to 2 bases and at J to 5 bases, leaving 5 bases not matched to a gene. The CDR3 has 15 residues. The CDR3 coding sequence is TGTGCCAGCAGTTTAGGACAGGGAACGTATCAGCCCCAGCATTTT. It translates to CASSLGQGTYQPQHF.